This TCR beta chain was observed in a study of OX40 agonist ivuxolimab in advanced cancers. Study summary: An agonistic anti-OX40 (CD134) antibody, ivuxolimab, was used to treat the patients. Findings and limits, study-wide: At 0.1 to 3.0 mg/kg, CD4+ and CD8+ blood T cells expanded clonally by week 6.

This clone was observed a handful of times. What it recognizes is unknown. Sequencing used immunoSEQ multiplex PCR; TCRdb keeps in-frame clones, though not all of them. This table holds more than 65,000 clones, approximately 88% found once. Sequenced material: CD4+ or CD8+ T cells sorted from blood, taken in a trial of the OX40 agonist ivuxolimab. This TCR was recovered from an adult with an advanced solid tumor such as melanoma, head and neck, liver or kidney cancer.

Written as DNA, the CDR3 is TGTGCCACGACAGGGAACACAGATACGCAGTATTTT. It encodes CATTGNTDTQYF. The V call is TRBV6-5, the J call TRBJ2-3; 7 bases map to TRBD1. This CDR3 region has 12 residues. Germline CDR1 is MNHEY and CDR2 is SVGAGI. V shed 10 bases, J shed 2 bases, and the junction held 3 bases outside the gene matches.